Following are 18 T cell receptor beta chains from one sample sequenced in a study of spatial heterogeneity in lung cancer. General study results and limits: Intratumoral expanded alpha and beta TCR counts were found to track tumor mutation counts.

These receptors' targets are unknown. As for time point: sample taken at primary tumor resection. TCRdb reanalysed the 5' RACE reads using MiXCR and keeps one entry per CDR3 protein. There are more than 3,000 distinct CDR3 sequences in the sample; about a tenth occur only once, and over 35% lies in the top ten. The specimen comprised lung tumor tissue, sampled at surgery. The receptors derive from a male donor with early-stage non-small cell lung cancer.

To note about this clonotype: This may stem from a read error, because a much larger clone lies one nucleotide away. This chain joins TRBV5-1 and TRBJ2-7; 10 bases are a match to TRBD2. The germline V gene encodes CDR1 SGHRS and CDR2 YFSETQ. The CDR3 sequence is 13 residues long. The CDR3: CASNPSGSYEQSF. CDR3 coding DNA: TGCGCCAGCAACCCTAGCGGGAGCTACGAGCAGTCCTTC.

By sample fraction, this clonotype is medium-sized. The chain recombines TRBV12-3 or TRBV12-4 with TRBJ2-5, with 7 bases fitting TRBD1. The CDR3 contains 14 residues. J lost 5 bases, V lost 6 bases, and 9 bases had no gene match. The CDR3 reads CASSPTGQGETQYF. The DNA for the CDR3 is TGTGCCAGCAGCCCGACAGGGCAGGGGGAGACCCAGTACTTC.

Sample share makes this clonotype medium-sized. This chain joins TRBV20-1 and TRBJ2-1, with 14 bases lining up with TRBD2. Germline CDR1 DFQATT, CDR2 SNEGSKA (reference sequence). The CDR3 extends over 18 amino acids. The J segment lost 0 bases and the V segment lost 5 bases, leaving 9 bases of the junction unmatched. The CDR3 DNA is TGCAGTGCTCCCAGACTAGCGGGGGGGTACAGCTCCTACAATGAGCAGTTCTTC. This gives the protein CSAPRLAGGYSSYNEQFF.

This clonotype counts as medium-sized. J is TRBJ2-7 and V is TRBV5-6; 9 positions agree with TRBD1. The CDR3 length is 15 residues. Per germline, CDR1 SGHDT and CDR2 YYEEEE. With 4 bases clipped from V and 6 bases from J, the junction kept 11 bases outside the gene matches. DNA of the CDR3: TGTGCCAGCAGCGCCGACAGGGGGTCCCCTCGCGAGCAGTACTTC. Encoded protein: CASSADRGSPREQYF.

The gene calls are TRBV5-6 and TRBJ2-3; possibly TRBD1 for D (5 bases). The V and J ends lost 6 bases and 2 bases respectively, with 16 bases between them. Germline values: CDR1 SGHDT, CDR2 YYEEEE. This CDR3 is built from 15 residues. This CDR3 reads CASMGIQENTDTQYF. The CDR3 nucleotides are TGTGCCAGCATGGGGATACAGGAAAACACAGATACGCAGTATTTT.

V and J are TRBV3-1 and TRBJ2-3, with D uncertain. V gave up 0 bases and J gave up 3 bases, with 1 base separating them. Germline loops: CDR1 LGHDT, CDR2 YNNKEL (reference sequence). The CDR3 extends over 12 amino acids. CDR3 DNA sequence: TGTGCCAGCAGCCAAGAAACAGATACGCAGTATTTT. Translation: CASSQETDTQYF.

This clonotype came up a few times. The gene calls are TRBV5-4 and TRBJ2-2; the match to TRBD1 covers 12 bases. The CDR3 is 18 amino acids. The V gene end was trimmed by 2 bases and the J gene end by 6 bases; junction bases not matched to a gene: 11. Germline V gene lookup returns CDR1 SGHNT and CDR2 YYREEE (reference sequence). The CDR3 coding sequence is TGTGCCAGCAGCTTTGACCCTCCGGGACAGGGGGCTGCCGGGGAGCTGTTTTTT. Its translation: CASSFDPPGQGAAGELFF.

This clonotype was seen repeatedly, ten times or more. DNA of the CDR3: TGTGCCAGCAGCTTAAGGAATACGCAGTATTTT. This codes for CASSLRNTQYF. The chain uses TRBV7-2 and TRBJ2-3; D is undetermined. V lost 2 bases to trimming and J lost 7 bases, with 4 bases between them. The CDR3 spans 11 residues. CDR1 SGHTA and CDR2 FQGNSA come from the germline V gene.

This clonotype was seen a few times. The J gene is TRBJ1-2, the V gene TRBV7-9; weak D call: TRBD1 (5 bases). Germline CDR1 SEHNR, CDR2 FQNEAQ (reference sequence). Trimming removed 5 bases from V and 6 bases from J, with 16 bases in between. This CDR3 has 14 residues. The DNA of the CDR3 is TGTGCCAGCAGCCCCTCAAGCAGGGTCGATGGCTACACCTTC. This codes for CASSPSSRVDGYTF.

CDR3 residues: CASGLAGAWEQYF. The CDR3 region has the DNA TGTGCCAGCGGACTAGCGGGAGCTTGGGAGCAGTACTTC. This chain connects TRBV7-2 to TRBJ2-7, with 13 bases aligning to TRBD2. V was pared by 8 bases and J by 7 bases, with 5 bases of the junction left unmatched. Germline V gene lookup returns CDR1 SGHTA and CDR2 FQGNSA. This CDR3 is built from 13 residues.

By share, this clonotype ranks as large. V gene TRBV10-2 combines with J gene TRBJ2-7; 12 positions agree with TRBD1. Unmatched junction bases numbered 10, after V lost 7 bases and J lost 9 bases. This CDR3 is built from 14 residues. Germline lookup yields CDR1 WSHSY and CDR2 SAAADI. In nucleotides, the CDR3 is TGCGCCAGCATGAATGGGGACAGGGGGCCCGGGCAGTACTTC. It specifies CASMNGDRGPGQYF.

Sample share makes this clonotype medium-sized. This chain connects TRBV7-2 to TRBJ2-2, with 9 bases fitting TRBD2. This CDR3 spans 16 amino acids. The germline CDR1 and CDR2 sequences are SGHTA and FQGNSA. Trimming cost V 1 base and J 4 bases; bases outside gene matches: 4. CDR3 protein: CASSLEGLAPTGELFF. The CDR3, as DNA: TGTGCCAGCAGCTTAGAGGGACTAGCCCCCACCGGGGAGCTGTTTTTT.

This clonotype was detected ten times or more. This chain connects TRBV10-3 to TRBJ2-1; 15 nucleotides match TRBD2. The V gene's germline CDR1 is ENHRY and CDR2 SYGVKD. This CDR3 spans 15 amino acids. J was trimmed by 11 bases and V by 3 bases; bases with no gene match: 5. The CDR3 protein is CAISEGGLAGGQQFF. CDR3 DNA sequence: TGTGCCATCAGTGAAGGGGGACTAGCGGGAGGCCAGCAGTTCTTC.

This clonotype came up a few times. This chain's CDR3 is CSASVKMTGVQPQHF. As DNA, the CDR3 is TGCAGTGCTAGTGTAAAGATGACAGGGGTTCAGCCCCAGCATTTT. This chain uses TRBV20-1 with TRBJ1-5; 8 nucleotides match TRBD1. With V trimmed by 3 bases and J by 6 bases, 10 bases remained unmatched. Germline CDR1 DFQATT, CDR2 SNEGSKA (reference sequence). The CDR3 consists of 15 residues.

The chain links TRBV27 to TRBJ2-7, with unresolved D. The CDR3 extends over 11 amino acids. Germline lookup yields CDR1 MNHEY and CDR2 SMNVEV (reference sequence). The V gene lost 5 bases and the J gene lost 7 bases, with 9 bases spanning the gap. Here the CDR3 reads CASSHLREQYF. The CDR3 DNA follows: TGTGCCAGCAGTCACCTCCGAGAGCAGTACTTC.

This clonotype is large within its sample. This chain links TRBV27 with TRBJ2-5; the D is unclear. CDR3 size: 13 residues. With 5 bases removed from V and 1 base from J, the gap between germline ends came to 8 bases. Germline CDR1 and CDR2: MNHEY and SMNVEV (reference sequence). The CDR3 protein is CASSQAVQETQYF. CDR3 DNA: TGTGCCAGCAGTCAAGCAGTCCAAGAGACCCAGTACTTC.

This clonotype rates as medium-sized. The chain uses TRBV4-1 and TRBJ2-7; D call uncertain. The CDR3 contains 15 residues. Per the germline V gene, CDR1 is MGHRA and CDR2 is YSYEKL. Trimming took off 5 bases at V and 3 bases at J, with 17 bases between the two ends. The CDR3 loop reads CASSSSIGRSYEQYF. The CDR3, as DNA: TGCGCCAGCAGCTCAAGTATCGGACGGAGCTACGAGCAGTACTTC.

This clonotype has at least ten counts. The chain uses TRBV5-1 and TRBJ2-5; perhaps D is TRBD1 or TRBD2 (5 bases each). CDR1 is SGHRS and CDR2 is YFSETQ in the germline V gene. The length of the CDR3 is 13 residues. V lost 5 bases, J lost 4 bases, and 12 bases lay in between. The CDR3 DNA is TGCGCCAGCAGTACAGGAGGCTTAGAGACCCAGTACTTC. Protein sequence: CASSTGGLETQYF.